This is a list of T cell receptor beta chains from one sample in a study of T cell repertoires in cytomegalovirus infection. TCRdb called the reads again in MiXCR, with one record for every CDR3 protein. The profile shows fewer than 200,000 distinct CDR3 sequences, 8% to 10% of them singletons. Material for sequencing was PBMCs. The receptors shown here come from a human donor in good health (CMV status not recorded). Some clones in this sample may be carry-over from other donors' samples. Each CDR3 is given with its conserved first and last residue. The D gene is left open where the match is weak. Size is omitted from some rows. Given values are once, few, many or a class for expanded clones.

clone_size	v_call	d_call	j_call	cdr3_nt	cdr3_aa
-	TRBV27	-	TRBJ2-5	TGTGCCAGCAGCCCTCGGACACAAGAGACCCAGTACTTC	CASSPRTQETQYF
few	TRBV11-2	-	TRBJ1-6	TGTGCCAGCAGCTCCAGGGATTCACCCCTCCACTTT	CASSSRDSPLHF
many	TRBV7-8	TRBD1	TRBJ1-6	TGTGCCAGAAAGACACCCGGGACAGAAGGTTCACCCCTCCACTTT	CARKTPGTEGSPLHF
many	TRBV28	TRBD2	TRBJ2-7	TGTGCCAGCAGCCCTCAGACTAGCGGAGGCTACGAGCAGTACTTC	CASSPQTSGGYEQYF
-	TRBV28	-	TRBJ1-1	TGTGCCAGCAGCCAGCCCTCCGGGTCCGAAGCTTTCTTT	CASSQPSGSEAFF
many	TRBV6-2/TRBV6-3	-	TRBJ1-1	TGTGCCAGCAGTTACTCGCCAGGGAAAACTTGGGAAGCTTTCTTT	CASSYSPGKTWEAFF
many	TRBV5-1	-	TRBJ2-5	TGCGCCAGCAGCATGGAGTTCGAGACCCAGTACTTC	CASSMEFETQYF
few	TRBV24-1	-	TRBJ2-3	TGTGCCACCAGTGGCGGGGTCGTCGGGGGCATCACAGATACGCAGTATTTT	CATSGGVVGGITDTQYF
-	TRBV20-1	-	TRBJ1-5	TGCAGTGCTAAGTCAGGGGTCAATCAGCCCCAGCATTTT	CSAKSGVNQPQHF
few	TRBV7-9	TRBD1	TRBJ2-2	TGTGCCAGCAGGTCGGGACAGACGAACACCGGGGAGCTGTTTTTT	CASRSGQTNTGELFF
many	TRBV28	TRBD1	TRBJ2-1	TGTGCCAGCAGTTCGACAGGGGAGATTTACAATGAGCAGTTCTTC	CASSSTGEIYNEQFF
many	TRBV7-2	TRBD2	TRBJ2-3	TGTGCCAGCAGCTTCTTGGCGGGAGGAGCCAGCACAGATACGCAGTATTTT	CASSFLAGGASTDTQYF
many	TRBV7-9	-	TRBJ2-1	TGTGCCAGCAGCTTAGGTGAGCAGTTCTTC	CASSLGEQFF
many	TRBV7-2	TRBD2	TRBJ2-3	TGTGCCAGCAACCTAGCGGGGAGTAGCACAGATACGCAGTATTTT	CASNLAGSSTDTQYF
many	TRBV15	-	TRBJ2-1	TGTGCCACCAGGTCGGCAGGGTCAAGGGTTGGGAATGAGCAGTTCTTC	CATRSAGSRVGNEQFF
few	TRBV29-1	TRBD2	TRBJ2-1	TGCAGCGCTGGGGGGGGTCGGGACCCCTTCTTC	CSAGGGRDPFF
many	TRBV7-8	-	TRBJ1-1	TGTGCCAGCAGCTTAGAGTTAGGGTTTACTGAAGCTTTCTTT	CASSLELGFTEAFF
few	TRBV28	TRBD1	TRBJ1-4	TGTGCCAGCAGGTCCGGGACAGGGACCGAAAAACTGTTTTTT	CASRSGTGTEKLFF
many	TRBV7-2	-	TRBJ1-1	TGTGCCAGCAGCCTCGTAAACTACGGCACTGAAGCTTTCTTT	CASSLVNYGTEAFF
few	TRBV7-2	-	TRBJ2-7	TGTGCCAGCAGCTTAGGGCCGGCGGATACCTACGAGCAGTACTTC	CASSLGPADTYEQYF
-	TRBV28	-	TRBJ2-4	TGTGCCAGCAATCATCAGGGAAACAACATTCAGTACTTC	CASNHQGNNIQYF
-	TRBV11-2	-	TRBJ1-5	TGTGCCAGCAGCTTAGATCTCGGGCAAGGAAATCAGCCCCAGCATTTT	CASSLDLGQGNQPQHF
many	TRBV5-1	-	TRBJ1-4	TGCGCCAGCAGCTTGGGCGGGGTAGATGAAAAACTGTTTTTT	CASSLGGVDEKLFF
many	TRBV28	-	TRBJ2-2	TGTGCCAGCAGTTTAGTTGCCTCAATTAAATCCGGCGGGGAGCTGTTTTTT	CASSLVASIKSGGELFF
once	TRBV24-1	-	TRBJ2-3	TGTGCCACCAGGGCTAGGTGGGAAAGCACAGATACGCAGTATTTT	CATRARWESTDTQYF
many	TRBV5-5	-	TRBJ1-1	TGTGCCAGCAGCCGCCGGGTAGGGATGAACACTGAAGCTTTCTTT	CASSRRVGMNTEAFF
many	TRBV7-9	TRBD1	TRBJ1-1	TGTGCCAGCAGGGAACAGGGGGAGAACACTGAAGCTTTCTTT	CASREQGENTEAFF
many	TRBV5-1	TRBD1	TRBJ1-1	TGCGCCAGCAGCTTGCTCCAGACAGGGGGCACTGAAGCTTTCTTT	CASSLLQTGGTEAFF